This T cell receptor beta chain was identified in a study of early T cells in non-severe SARS-CoV-2 infection. About the study: Chains were unpaired, as sequencing was done on bulk RNA from unsorted whole blood.

Deletions cut 1 base from V and 3 bases from J, with 12 bases between. This CDR3 has 15 residues. Germline V gene data show CDR1 as LGHDT and CDR2 as YNNKEL (reference sequence). This clonotype was counted at least ten times. Attached unique molecular identifiers marked individual cDNA molecules. TCRdb re-called the 5' RACE reads with MiXCR, one entry per CDR3 protein. The sample consists of 65,000 to 95,000 distinct CDR3 sequences, 13% to 15% of them appearing once. The sequencing input was whole blood. The V and J genes are TRBV3-1 and TRBJ1-2; D remains unclear. The sequence derives from an adult who was a healthcare worker with PCR-confirmed SARS-CoV-2 infection or an uninfected control (not recorded which). CDR3 nucleotide sequence: TGTGCCAGCAGCCAAGGAAACCGGGGAGACTATGGCTACACCTTC. Protein product: CASSQGNRGDYGYTF.